These 14 T cell receptor beta chains were sequenced from one sample in a study of beta chain features in type 1 diabetes. Study-wide results and limits: TCRB CDR3s from Type 1 diabetes patients were moderately but significantly shorter in all four CD4+ subsets.

Sequencing targeted expressed TCRB transcripts, as all isolated RNA had been reverse transcribed. TCRdb's copy holds only in-frame clones and misses some; the assay was immunoSEQ multiplex PCR. The data show more than 550,000 clones, more than 13% seen once. Their target antigens are unknown. The sample comprised naive CD4+ T cells from blood. These receptors all come from a man younger than 35 with type 1 diabetes.

This clone has more than one count but fewer than ten. The chain has TRBV6-5 and TRBJ2-7; D not certain. V was pared by 4 bases and J by 0 bases, with 7 bases between. The CDR3 runs to 13 residues. Germline CDR1 MNHEY, CDR2 SVGAGI. The CDR3 spells CASSFRSSYEQYF. The DNA for the CDR3 is TGTGCCAGCAGTTTTAGGAGCTCCTACGAGCAGTACTTC.

V and J are TRBV5-1 and TRBJ2-1, with 7 bases aligning to TRBD2. The germline CDR1 and CDR2 sequences are SGHRS and YFSETQ. Trimming removed 3 bases from V and 2 bases from J; junction bases left unmatched: 11. This CDR3 has 17 amino acids. CDR3 region: CASSSELAGRAYNEQFF. The CDR3 coding sequence is TGCGCCAGCAGCTCTGAGTTAGCGGGCCGTGCCTACAATGAGCAGTTCTTC.

Comments on this clone: Relative to the germline gene, one junction end is altered; a read error may explain this. This chain connects TRBV7-9 to TRBJ2-7; D possibly corresponds to TRBD2 (6 bases). The CDR3 spans 12 residues. Germline V gene sequence: CDR1 SEHNR, CDR2 FQNEAQ (reference sequence). CDR3 amino acids: CASSEVSSVKHF. The DNA for the CDR3 is TGTGCCAGCAGCGAAGTGTCTAGCGTTAAGCACTTC.

This clone has a handful of counts. The V call is TRBV4-1, the J call TRBJ2-1; the match to TRBD2 covers 7 bases. From germline, CDR1 is MGHRA and CDR2 YSYEKL. The CDR3 totals 18 residues. Trimming at V came to 4 bases and at J to 1 base, leaving 13 bases not matched to a gene. The CDR3 region has the DNA TGCGCCAGCAGCCCACTAACTAGCGCACTCCTTTCCTACAATGAGCAGTTCTTC. It is translated as CASSPLTSALLSYNEQFF.

This clone was detected once. DNA for the CDR3: TGTGCAAGTCGCTTTGGACAGGGGCCCCACGAGCAGTACTTC. Translating it yields CASRFGQGPHEQYF. This chain links TRBV12-2 with TRBJ2-7; the table's D call of TRBD1 was not tested on the DNA. TRBV12-2 is a documented pseudogene. The CDR3 consists of 14 residues.

This clone turned up a few times. The chain employs TRBV28 and TRBJ2-7; D unresolved. The CDR3 is 15 residues long. Trimming left V 3 bases short and J 5 bases short, with 17 bases between. The germline V gene has CDR1 MDHEN and CDR2 SYDVKM. CDR3 loop: CASSLVDTSSHEQYF. The CDR3 region has the DNA TGTGCCAGCAGTTTGGTCGACACCTCTTCACACGAGCAGTACTTC.

This clone appeared a few times. One end of the junction varies from germline; a read error may be responsible. The V gene is TRBV7-7, the J gene TRBJ2-5; perhaps TRBD1 as D (5 bases). This CDR3 region has 16 residues. Looked up from germline, CDR1 is SSHAT and CDR2 is FNYEAQ (reference sequence). The CDR3 bases are TGTGCTAGCAGCTTGGGATCAGGGCCCGCTGGGGAGACCCAGTACTTC. As protein: CASSLGSGPAGETQYF. The whole variable domain, remainder taken from reference TRBV7-7 and TRBJ2-5, is GAGVSQSPRYKVTKRGQDVTLRCDPISSHATLYWYQQALGQGPEFLTYFNYEAQPDKSGLPSDRFSAERPEGSISTLTIQRTEQRDSAMYRCASSLGSGPAGETQYFGPGTRLLVL.

This clone was counted a few times. The chain links TRBV11-2 to TRBJ1-1, with unresolved D. Trimming shortened V by 7 bases and J by 12 bases, and 18 bases separated the two germline ends. The germline V gene encodes CDR1 SGHAT and CDR2 FQNNGV. This CDR3 has 12 amino acids. The chain's CDR3 is CASNQLTGRTFF. The CDR3 DNA reads as TGTGCCAGCAACCAACTTACGGGCCGGACTTTCTTT.

This chain links TRBV2 with TRBJ1-1; tentative D call: TRBD1 (6 bases). CDR3 length: 16 residues. V was trimmed by 4 bases and J by 2 bases, leaving 17 bases between them. Germline CDR1 is SNHLY and CDR2 is FYNNEI. The CDR3 DNA is TGTGCCAGCAGTGCTCAGGCAGGGGTGAGAAACACTGAAGCTTTCTTT. Protein product: CASSAQAGVRNTEAFF.

The chain couples TRBV7-2 to TRBJ1-5, with no clear D. Germline lookup yields CDR1 SGHTA and CDR2 FQGNSA. Trimming pared 4 bases from V and 0 bases from J, leaving 7 bases between. CDR3 length: 14 amino acids. The DNA for the CDR3 is TGTGCCAGCAGCTCAAGGGCTAGCAATCAGCCCCAGCATTTT. Its translation is CASSSRASNQPQHF.

The gene calls are TRBV30 and TRBJ2-7, with 9 bases that match TRBD1. The CDR3 sequence is 13 residues long. The J segment lost 8 bases and the V segment lost 3 bases, leaving 8 bases of the junction unmatched. Germline values: CDR1 GTSNPN, CDR2 SVGIG (reference sequence). CDR3 protein: CAWRTGGAVKQYF. The CDR3 DNA is TGTGCCTGGAGGACAGGGGGGGCCGTGAAGCAGTACTTC.

This clone was counted a few times. The chain is built from TRBV25-1 and TRBJ1-2; D is unclear. Germline CDR1 is MGHDK and CDR2 is SYGVNS. Trimming stripped 3 bases from V and 3 bases from J, with 8 bases between. This CDR3 comprises 13 residues. CDR3 amino acids: CASSEAAYYGYTF. The CDR3 region has the DNA TGTGCCAGCAGTGAGGCGGCCTACTATGGCTACACCTTC.

This clone has just a few counts. The sample carries other DNA sequences with the same CDR3. The chain couples TRBV5-1 to TRBJ1-5, with D perhaps TRBD1 (5 bases). The CDR3 consists of 14 residues. Trimming removed 0 bases at V and 2 bases at J, with 6 bases between. Germline V CDR1 and CDR2: SGHRS, YFSETQ. Here the CDR3 DNA reads TGCGCCAGCAGCTTGGCGGGGGGCAATCAGCCCCAGCATTTT. It specifies CASSLAGGNQPQHF. Supplemented by reference TRBV5-1 and TRBJ1-5, the full variable domain reads KAGVTQTPRYLIKTRGQQVTLSCSPISGHRSVSWYQQTPGQGLQFLFEYFSETQRNKGNFPGRFSGRQFSNSRSEMNVSTLELGDSALYLCASSLAGGNQPQHFGDGTRLSIL.

The genes are TRBV7-9 and TRBJ1-4; D unclear. CDR1 and CDR2 from the germline V gene are SEHNR and FQNEAQ (reference sequence). The CDR3 covers 14 residues. Deletions cut 4 bases from V and 3 bases from J, with 9 bases between. This chain's CDR3 is CASSSRLPNEKLFF. For the CDR3, the DNA is TGTGCCAGCAGCTCCAGGCTTCCTAATGAAAAACTGTTTTTT.